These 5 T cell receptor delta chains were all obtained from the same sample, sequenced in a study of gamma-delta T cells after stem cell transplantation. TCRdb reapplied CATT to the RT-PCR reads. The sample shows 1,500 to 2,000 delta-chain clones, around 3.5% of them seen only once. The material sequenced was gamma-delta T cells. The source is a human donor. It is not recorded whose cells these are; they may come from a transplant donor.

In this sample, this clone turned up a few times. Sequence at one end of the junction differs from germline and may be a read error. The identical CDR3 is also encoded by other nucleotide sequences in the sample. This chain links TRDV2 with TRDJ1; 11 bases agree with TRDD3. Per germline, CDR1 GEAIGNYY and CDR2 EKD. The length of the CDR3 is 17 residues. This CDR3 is CACDLLLGDKGVDKLIF. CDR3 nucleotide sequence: TGCGCCTGTGACTTATTACTGGGGGATAAAGGCGTCGATAAACTCATCTTT.

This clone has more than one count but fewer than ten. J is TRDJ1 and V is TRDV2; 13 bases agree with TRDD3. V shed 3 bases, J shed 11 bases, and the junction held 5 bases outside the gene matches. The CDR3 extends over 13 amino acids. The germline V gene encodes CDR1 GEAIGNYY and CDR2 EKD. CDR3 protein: CACDRLGDTNLIF. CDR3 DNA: TGTGCCTGTGACCGACTGGGGGATACGAATCTCATCTTT.

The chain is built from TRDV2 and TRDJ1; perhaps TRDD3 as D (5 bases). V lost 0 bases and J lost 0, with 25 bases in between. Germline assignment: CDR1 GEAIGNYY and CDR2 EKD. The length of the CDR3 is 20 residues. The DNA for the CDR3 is TGTGCCTGTGACACCGTCCGGGGAGGTGGGGACTACCTTAACACCGATAAACTCATCTTT. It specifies CACDTVRGGGDYLNTDKLIF.

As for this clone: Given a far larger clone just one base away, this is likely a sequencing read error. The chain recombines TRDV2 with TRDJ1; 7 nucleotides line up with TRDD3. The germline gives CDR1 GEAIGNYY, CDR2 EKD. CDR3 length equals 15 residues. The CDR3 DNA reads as TGTGCCTGTGACCCTCTGGGGGCCGACACCGGTAAACTCATCTTT. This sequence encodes CACDPLGADTGKLIF.

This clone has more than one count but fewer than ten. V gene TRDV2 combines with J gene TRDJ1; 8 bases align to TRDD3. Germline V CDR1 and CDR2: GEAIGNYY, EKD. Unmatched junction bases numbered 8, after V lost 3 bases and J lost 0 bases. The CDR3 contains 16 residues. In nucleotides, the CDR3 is TGTGCCTGTGACTCCCTACTGGGGGCTTACACCGATAAACTCATCTTT. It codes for CACDSLLGAYTDKLIF.